These 11 T cell receptor beta chains were sequenced from one sample in a study of cytomegalovirus exposure and HLA in healthy donors. The method was immunoSEQ multiplex PCR; TCRdb's version includes in-frame clones alone and lacks a portion of them. The top ten hold over 13% of the sample, which has 200,000 to 250,000 clones, approximately 80% seen once. The sequenced material came from PBMCs. The receptors here all came from a woman in her thirties in good health and CMV-seropositive.

This chain connects TRBV5-4 to TRBJ1-5; 7 bases are a match to TRBD1. The V and J ends lost 4 bases and 4 bases, in that order; junction bases with no gene match: 8. CDR1 and CDR2 (germline): SGHNT, YYREEE (reference sequence). This CDR3 is 15 amino acids long. CDR3 nucleotide sequence: TGTGCCAGCAGCCAAGCGGAGACAGGGAATCAGCCCCAGCATTTT. It is translated as CASSQAETGNQPQHF.

The CDR3 bases are TGTGCCAGCAGCCTCCGACTAGCGGAGAAGCAAGAGACCCAGTACTTC. Translated: CASSLRLAEKQETQYF. The rearrangement joins TRBV27 to TRBJ2-5, with 9 bases lining up with TRBD2. V lost 6 bases and J lost 2; bases outside the gene matches: 10. This CDR3 is built from 16 residues. Per the germline V gene, CDR1 is MNHEY and CDR2 is SMNVEV (reference sequence).

The V and J genes are TRBV29-1 and TRBJ2-1; 10 bases align to TRBD1. This CDR3 is built from 14 residues. Germline CDR1 and CDR2: SQVTM and ANQGSEA. V lost 4 bases to trimming and J lost 3 bases; unmatched junction nucleotides: 3. CDR3 bases: TGCAGCGTTGGCGGACAGGGGGGCTACAATGAGCAGTTCTTC. This gives the protein CSVGGQGGYNEQFF.

The rearrangement uses TRBV10-3 and TRBJ1-2, with TRBD1 identical over 7 bases. Germline CDR1 and CDR2: ENHRY and SYGVKD. Trimming cost V 7 bases and J 0 bases; bases outside gene matches: 8. The length of the CDR3 is 15 residues. The CDR3 loop is CAIIEIRGANYGYTF. The CDR3 coding sequence is TGTGCCATCATCGAGATCAGGGGGGCTAACTATGGCTACACCTTC.

This clone has a handful of counts. The rearrangement links TRBV18 to TRBJ1-5; 12 bases agree with TRBD1. Germline values: CDR1 KGHSH, CDR2 LQKENI. Trimming at V came to 8 bases and at J to 6 bases, leaving 5 bases not matched to a gene. The CDR3 runs 14 residues. The chain's CDR3 is CASGTGGGSQPQHF. The CDR3 DNA reads as TGTGCCAGCGGGACAGGGGGCGGGAGTCAGCCCCAGCATTTT. Drawing the rest from reference TRBV18 and TRBJ1-5, the complete variable domain is NAGVMQNPRHLVRRRGQEARLRCSPMKGHSHVYWYRQLPEEGLKFMVYLQKENIIDESGMPKERFSAEFPKEGPSILRIQQVVRGDSAAYFCASGTGGGSQPQHFGDGTRLSIL.

This clone showed up just a few times. The rearrangement uses TRBV5-1 and TRBJ2-2, with D unclear. The CDR3 consists of 13 residues. V gave up 1 base and J gave up 6 bases, with 7 bases separating them. CDR1 and CDR2 (germline): SGHRS, YFSETQ. The chain's CDR3 is CASSLSEAGELFF. The DNA for the CDR3 is TGCGCCAGCAGCTTGAGCGAGGCCGGGGAGCTGTTTTTT.

The CDR3 is CASSKEGDRGRMTGELFF. CDR3 bases: TGTGCCAGCAGCAAAGAAGGCGACAGGGGGCGAATGACCGGGGAGCTGTTTTTT. The rearrangement uses TRBV13 and TRBJ2-2; TRBD1 agrees at 10 bases. V trimming: 5 bases; J trimming: 5 bases; junction bases outside the gene matches: 14. The germline gives CDR1 PRHDT, CDR2 FYEKMQ (reference sequence). This CDR3 contains 18 residues. The full variable domain, in which reference TRBV13 and TRBJ2-2 provide the parts outside the CDR3, is AAGVIQSPRHLIKEKRETATLKCYPIPRHDTVYWYQQGPGQDPQFLISFYEKMQSDKGSIPDRFSAQQFSDYHSELNMSSLELGDSALYFCASSKEGDRGRMTGELFFGEGSRLTVL.

The rearrangement joins TRBV19 to TRBJ1-2; D not certain. Trimming took 7 bases from V and 0 from J, leaving 12 bases between them. The germline gives CDR1 LNHDA, CDR2 SQIVND (reference sequence). CDR3 size: 14 residues. The CDR3 sequence is CASTMDNSNYGYTF. The CDR3 nucleotides read TGTGCCAGTACCATGGATAACTCTAACTATGGCTACACCTTC.

This CDR3 is CASSLGRGPSEQYF. DNA for the CDR3: TGTGCCAGCAGCTTGGGCCGGGGGCCCTCCGAGCAGTACTTC. The chain uses TRBV5-4 and TRBJ2-7; D tentatively reads TRBD1 or TRBD2 (6 bases each). Deletions cut 0 bases from V and 6 bases from J, with 13 bases between. The CDR3 contains 14 residues. Per germline, CDR1 SGHNT and CDR2 YYREEE (reference sequence).

V is TRBV6-6 and J is TRBJ2-7; 8 nucleotides line up with TRBD1. The V gene end was trimmed by 10 bases and the J gene end by 4 bases; junction bases not matched to a gene: 9. Looked up from germline, CDR1 is MNHNY and CDR2 is SVGAGI (reference sequence). This CDR3 is built from 13 residues. CDR3 loop: CATLLGQGYEQYF. In DNA, the CDR3 is TGTGCCACCTTACTCGGACAGGGTTACGAGCAGTACTTC.

This clone was detected many times. This chain joins TRBV30 and TRBJ2-1; TRBD2 agrees at 8 bases. This CDR3 comprises 15 residues. The germline gives CDR1 GTSNPN, CDR2 SVGIG (reference sequence). The V and J ends lost 2 bases and 3 bases, in that order; junction bases with no gene match: 6. CDR3: CAWSSAGVDYNEQFF. CDR3 DNA: TGTGCCTGGAGTTCAGCGGGAGTGGACTACAATGAGCAGTTCTTC.